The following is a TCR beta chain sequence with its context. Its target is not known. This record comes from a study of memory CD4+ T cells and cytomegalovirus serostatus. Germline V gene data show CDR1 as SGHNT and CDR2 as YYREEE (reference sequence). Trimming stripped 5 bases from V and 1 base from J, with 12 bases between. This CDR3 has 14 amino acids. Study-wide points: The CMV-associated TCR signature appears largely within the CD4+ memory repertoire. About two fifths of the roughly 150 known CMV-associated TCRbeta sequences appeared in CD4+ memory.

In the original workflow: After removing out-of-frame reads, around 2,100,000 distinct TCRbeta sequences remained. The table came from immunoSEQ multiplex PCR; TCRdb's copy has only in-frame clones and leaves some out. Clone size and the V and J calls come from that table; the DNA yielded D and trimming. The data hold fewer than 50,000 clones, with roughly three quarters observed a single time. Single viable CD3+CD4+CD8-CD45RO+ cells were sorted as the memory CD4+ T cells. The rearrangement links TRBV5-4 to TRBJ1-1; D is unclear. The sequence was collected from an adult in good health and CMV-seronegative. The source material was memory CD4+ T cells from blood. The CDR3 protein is CASRLREGNTEAFF. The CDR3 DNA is TGTGCCAGCAGATTGAGAGAGGGGAACACTGAAGCTTTCTTT.